These T cell receptor beta chains were read from a single sample in a study of glioma-infiltrating T cells after dendritic cell vaccination. Sequencing used immunoSEQ multiplex PCR; TCRdb keeps in-frame clones, though not all of them. Of tens of thousands of clones detected, around four fifths appear once; the ten largest clones hold roughly 6.8%. The material was blood, obtained after dendritic cell vaccination. Every receptor here comes from a human donor with glioblastoma. CDR3s include the opening cysteine and the closing phenylalanine or tryptophan. The D gene is left open where the match is weak. Clone size is shown for a subset of rows, as once, few, many or a class of expanded clone.

V gene,clone size,D gene,J gene,CDR3 DNA,CDR3 protein
TRBV2,NA,NA,TRBJ2-3,TGTGCCAGCAGTACCACTATCACAGATACGCAGTATTTT,CASSTTITDTQYF
TRBV2,NA,TRBD2,TRBJ2-3,TGTGCCAGCAGACCGACTAGCGGGTCAGATACGCAGTATTTT,CASRPTSGSDTQYF
TRBV7-6,NA,NA,TRBJ1-1,TGTGCCAGCAGCAGACAGGTTAACACTGAAGCTTTCTTT,CASSRQVNTEAFF
TRBV11-2,few,TRBD1,TRBJ2-6,TGTGCCAGCAGCTCCTCTCCTGGACAGGGGGGAATTGGGGCCAACGTCCTGACTTTC,CASSSSPGQGGIGANVLTF
TRBV14,few,NA,TRBJ1-5,TGTGCCAGCAGCCAGCAGGGATACAATCAGCCCCAGCATTTT,CASSQQGYNQPQHF
TRBV6-5,NA,NA,TRBJ1-2,TGTGCCAGCAGGCTGACAGGAGCCTATGGCTACACCTTC,CASRLTGAYGYTF
TRBV5-1,NA,NA,TRBJ1-2,TGCGCCAGCAGCCGGGGGGAGGAGAGCTATGGCTACACCTTC,CASSRGEESYGYTF
TRBV5-1,NA,TRBD1,TRBJ1-1,TGCGCCAGCAGCATTTCCGGGACAGGGAGTACTGAAGCTTTCTTT,CASSISGTGSTEAFF
TRBV6-4,NA,NA,TRBJ2-7,TGTGCCACCCCCCCATTGTACGAGCAGTACTTC,CATPPLYEQYF
TRBV5-1,NA,TRBD1,TRBJ2-5,TGCGCCAGCAGCTTGTTCGGACAGGGACAAGAGACCCAGTACTTC,CASSLFGQGQETQYF
TRBV18,NA,NA,TRBJ2-7,TGTGCCAGCTCAACCAGGGAAGGGGAGCAGTACTTC,CASSTREGEQYF
TRBV6-5,NA,NA,TRBJ2-7,TGTGCCAGCAGGAGCACAGGGTCCCACGAGCAGTACTTC,CASRSTGSHEQYF
TRBV11-2,NA,TRBD1,TRBJ2-1,TGTGCCAGCAGCTACGGACTTGGGACAGTTAACAATGAGCAGTTCTTC,CASSYGLGTVNNEQFF
TRBV9,NA,NA,TRBJ2-3,TGTGCCAGCAGCGTAGGAGTTTTGTCGCCAGATACGCAGTATTTT,CASSVGVLSPDTQYF
TRBV6-5,NA,NA,TRBJ1-1,TGTGCCAGCAGTTACGGGAGCACTGAAGCTTTCTTT,CASSYGSTEAFF
TRBV12-5,NA,TRBD1,TRBJ1-2,TGTGCTAGTGGTTTGGGCAGGGGGGACTATGGCTACACCTTC,CASGLGRGDYGYTF
TRBV10-3,NA,NA,TRBJ1-4,TGTGCCGCGGGGACCGGGCTCAATGAAAAACTGTTTTTT,CAAGTGLNEKLFF
TRBV6-5,NA,NA,TRBJ2-5,TGTGCCAGCAGTACCACGTTGGAGGAGACCCAGTACTTC,CASSTTLEETQYF
TRBV5-6,NA,TRBD1,TRBJ1-2,TGTGCCAGCACCCGGGACAGGGGCCGTCTCGGCTACACCTTC,CASTRDRGRLGYTF
TRBV9,NA,TRBD1,TRBJ1-4,TGTGCCAGCAGCCCAGGGGGTTTTGGTGAAAAACTGTTTTTT,CASSPGGFGEKLFF
TRBV6-5,NA,NA,TRBJ2-2,TGTGCCAGCAGTGTGTATGGGGAGCTGTTTTTT,CASSVYGELFF
TRBV7-2,NA,NA,TRBJ1-5,TGTGCCAGCAGCTTAGTGGTGACAGGTCCCTGGCAGCCCCAGCATTTT,CASSLVVTGPWQPQHF
TRBV7-2,NA,NA,TRBJ1-6,TGTGCCAGCAGTCATGAAACGGAGGTATATTCACCCCTCCACTTT,CASSHETEVYSPLHF
TRBV27,NA,TRBD1,TRBJ1-6,TGTGCCAGCAGGCCGGGACAGGAGAATTCACCCCTCCACTTT,CASRPGQENSPLHF
TRBV14,NA,TRBD2,TRBJ2-7,TGTGCCAGCAGCGTACAGGCGGGGGACTACGAGCAGTACTTC,CASSVQAGDYEQYF
TRBV5-1,NA,TRBD2,TRBJ2-3,TGCGCCAGCAGCGGACTAGCGGGGGGACGGGATACGCAGTATTTT,CASSGLAGGRDTQYF
TRBV10-3,NA,NA,TRBJ2-3,TGTGCCACCGCAGCGAACGGACTAACGAACACAGATACGCAGTATTTT,CATAANGLTNTDTQYF
TRBV6-6,NA,NA,TRBJ1-1,TGTGCCAGCAGTTACTCGGGCTATCAGAGTGAAGCTTTCTTT,CASSYSGYQSEAFF
TRBV9,once,NA,TRBJ1-5,TGTGCCAGCAGCGTAGGAGGCAGGGTCGATCAGCCCCAGCATTTT,CASSVGGRVDQPQHF
TRBV4-3,NA,NA,TRBJ2-6,TGCGCCAGCAGCCAAGGCGGGAAGGCCGGGGCCAACGTCCTGACTTTC,CASSQGGKAGANVLTF
TRBV4-2,NA,NA,TRBJ2-7,TGTGCCAGCAGCCAAGAACCAGGGTCTTCCTACGAGCAGTACTTC,CASSQEPGSSYEQYF
TRBV5-1,NA,TRBD1,TRBJ2-7,TGCGCCAGCAGCTTGGCACAGGGGTCGAACGAGCAGTACTTC,CASSLAQGSNEQYF
TRBV4-2,few,TRBD1,TRBJ2-7,TGTGCCAGCAGCCAAGATGGACAGGGAGAAGGCGAGCAGTACTTC,CASSQDGQGEGEQYF
TRBV6-4,NA,TRBD2,TRBJ2-5,TGTGCCAGCAGTGACTCGCGGGGGGCAGAGACCCAGTACTTC,CASSDSRGAETQYF
TRBV19,NA,NA,TRBJ1-2,TGTGCCAGCCACCAAAGGGAGGTGGATGGCTACACCTTC,CASHQREVDGYTF
TRBV4-1,NA,NA,TRBJ1-4,TGCGCCAGCGAGGGACTCCACGAGGGTGATGAAAAACTGTTTTTT,CASEGLHEGDEKLFF